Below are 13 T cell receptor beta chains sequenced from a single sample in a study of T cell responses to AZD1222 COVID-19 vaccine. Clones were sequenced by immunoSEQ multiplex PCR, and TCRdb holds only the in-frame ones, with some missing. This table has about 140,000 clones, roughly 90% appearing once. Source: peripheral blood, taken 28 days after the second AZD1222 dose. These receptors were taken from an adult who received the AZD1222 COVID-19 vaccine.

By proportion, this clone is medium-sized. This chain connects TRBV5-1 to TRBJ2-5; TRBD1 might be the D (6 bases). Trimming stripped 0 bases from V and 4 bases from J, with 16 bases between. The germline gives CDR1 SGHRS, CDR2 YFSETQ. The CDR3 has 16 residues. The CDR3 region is CASSLAYQQGRETQYF. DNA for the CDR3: TGCGCCAGCAGCTTGGCTTACCAACAGGGAAGAGAGACCCAGTACTTC.

The DNA for the CDR3 is TGCGCCAGCAGCCAAGAGCCCCCCCTAACGACAGGGCGCGAGCAGTACTTC. Translation gives CASSQEPPLTTGREQYF. The chain recombines TRBV4-1 with TRBJ2-7, with 7 bases lining up with TRBD1. CDR3 length: 17 residues. Germline CDR1 and CDR2: MGHRA and YSYEKL. Trimming at V came to 0 bases and at J to 6 bases, leaving 14 bases not matched to a gene.

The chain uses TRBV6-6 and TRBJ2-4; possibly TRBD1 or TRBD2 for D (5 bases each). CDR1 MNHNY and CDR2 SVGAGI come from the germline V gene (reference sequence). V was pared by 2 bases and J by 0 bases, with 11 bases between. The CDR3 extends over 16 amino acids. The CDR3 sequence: CASSYPGTLAKNIQYF. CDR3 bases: TGTGCCAGCAGTTACCCGGGGACCTTAGCCAAAAACATTCAGTACTTC.

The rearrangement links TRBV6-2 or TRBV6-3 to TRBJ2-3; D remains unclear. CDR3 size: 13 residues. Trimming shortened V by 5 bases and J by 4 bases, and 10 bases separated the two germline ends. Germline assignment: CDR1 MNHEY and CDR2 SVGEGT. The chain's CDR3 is CASSNTAADTQYF. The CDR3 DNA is TGTGCCAGCAGTAACACGGCGGCAGATACGCAGTATTTT.

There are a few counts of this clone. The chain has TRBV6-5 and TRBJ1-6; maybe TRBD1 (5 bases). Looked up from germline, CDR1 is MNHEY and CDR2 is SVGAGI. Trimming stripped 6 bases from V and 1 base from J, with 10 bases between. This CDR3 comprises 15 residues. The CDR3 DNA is TGTGCCAGCAGCGGGGGGAGGTCCTATAATTCACCCCTCCACTTT. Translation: CASSGGRSYNSPLHF.

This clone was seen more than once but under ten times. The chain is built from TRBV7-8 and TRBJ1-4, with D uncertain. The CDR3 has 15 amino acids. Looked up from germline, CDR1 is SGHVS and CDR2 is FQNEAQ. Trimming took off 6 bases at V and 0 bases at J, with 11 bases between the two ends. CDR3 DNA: TGTGCCAGCAGTTCGAGCCCTGCAACTAATGAAAAACTGTTTTTT. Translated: CASSSSPATNEKLFF.

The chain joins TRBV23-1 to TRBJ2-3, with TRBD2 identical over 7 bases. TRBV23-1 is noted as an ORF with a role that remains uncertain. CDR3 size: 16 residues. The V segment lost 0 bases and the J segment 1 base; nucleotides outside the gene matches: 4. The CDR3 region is CASSQSLAECTDTQYF. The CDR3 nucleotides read TGCGCCAGCAGTCAATCGCTAGCGGAGTGCACAGATACGCAGTATTTT.

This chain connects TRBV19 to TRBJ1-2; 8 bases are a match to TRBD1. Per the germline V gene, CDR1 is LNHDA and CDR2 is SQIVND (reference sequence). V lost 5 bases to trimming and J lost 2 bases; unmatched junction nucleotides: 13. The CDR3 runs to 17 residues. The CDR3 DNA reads TGTGCCAGTAGTCCCGGGACAGGCCAATTGGGGAACTATGGCTACACCTTC. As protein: CASSPGTGQLGNYGYTF.

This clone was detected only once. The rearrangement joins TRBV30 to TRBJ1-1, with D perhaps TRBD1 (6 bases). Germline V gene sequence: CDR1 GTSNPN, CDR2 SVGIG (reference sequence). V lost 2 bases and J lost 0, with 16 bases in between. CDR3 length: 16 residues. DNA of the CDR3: TGTGCCTGGAGTCCCCAAACAGGGCTAGTGAACACTGAAGCTTTCTTT. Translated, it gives CAWSPQTGLVNTEAFF.

The chain's CDR3 is CASSPPGQRGTSGYTF. CDR3 nucleotide sequence: TGTGCCAGCAGCCCTCCCGGGCAACGGGGGACTTCGGGCTACACCTTC. The chain combines TRBV28 with TRBJ1-2; tentatively, D is TRBD1 (5 bases). CDR3 length: 16 residues. V was cut by 6 bases and J by 8 bases, with 25 bases left in between. CDR1 is MDHEN and CDR2 is SYDVKM in the germline V gene.

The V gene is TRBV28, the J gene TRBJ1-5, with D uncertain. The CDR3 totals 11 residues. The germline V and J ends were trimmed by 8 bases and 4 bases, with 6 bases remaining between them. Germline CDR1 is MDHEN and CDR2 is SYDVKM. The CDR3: CASAYNQPQHF. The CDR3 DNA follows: TGTGCCAGCGCATATAATCAGCCCCAGCATTTT.

CDR3 sequence (DNA): TGTGCCAGCAGTCCCCTTGGACGGCAGAGTGGCTACACCTTC. This gives the protein CASSPLGRQSGYTF. The chain links TRBV28 to TRBJ1-2; D gene ambiguous. Germline V CDR1 and CDR2: MDHEN, SYDVKM. The CDR3 totals 14 residues. Trimming removed 5 bases from V and 7 bases from J, with 17 bases in between.

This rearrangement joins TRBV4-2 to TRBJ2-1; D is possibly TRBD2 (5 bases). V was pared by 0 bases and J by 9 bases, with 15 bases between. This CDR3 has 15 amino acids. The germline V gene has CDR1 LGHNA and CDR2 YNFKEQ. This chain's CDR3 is CASSQDQLGGPEQFF. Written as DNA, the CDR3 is TGTGCCAGCAGCCAAGACCAACTAGGTGGGCCTGAGCAGTTCTTC.